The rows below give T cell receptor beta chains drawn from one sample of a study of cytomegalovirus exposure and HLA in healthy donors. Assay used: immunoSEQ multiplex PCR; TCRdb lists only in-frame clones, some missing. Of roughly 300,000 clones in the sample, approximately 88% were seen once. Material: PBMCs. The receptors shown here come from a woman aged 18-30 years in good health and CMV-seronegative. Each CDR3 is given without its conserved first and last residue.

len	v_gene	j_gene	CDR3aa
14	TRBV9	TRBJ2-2	ASSVAGVSNTGELF
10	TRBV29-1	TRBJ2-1	SGASSYNEQF
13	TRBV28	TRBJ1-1	ASSPPGQKNTEAF
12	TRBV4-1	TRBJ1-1	ASNNPVRNTEAF
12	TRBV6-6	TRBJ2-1	ATTNRASYNEQF
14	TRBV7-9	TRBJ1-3	ASSLVSLSSGNTIY
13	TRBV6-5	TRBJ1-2	ASISPAETGDGYT
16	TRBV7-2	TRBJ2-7	ASSLTHGGLANSYEQY
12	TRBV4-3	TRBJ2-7	ASSRSVDSNEQY
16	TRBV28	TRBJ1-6	ASSQTTGEKAYNSPLH
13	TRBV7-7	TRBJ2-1	ASSLGLAGGGEQF
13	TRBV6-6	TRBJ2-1	ASSYLAGSNNEQF
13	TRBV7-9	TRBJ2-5	ASSSRVAAEETQY
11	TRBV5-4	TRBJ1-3	ASSFYSGNTIY
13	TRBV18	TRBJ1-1	ASSPIQGTNTEAF
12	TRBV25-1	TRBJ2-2	ASSEGGETGELF
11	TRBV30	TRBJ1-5	AWSVAENQPQH
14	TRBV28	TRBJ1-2	ASSLGGINPNYGYT
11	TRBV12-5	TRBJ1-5	ASGTGGNQPQH
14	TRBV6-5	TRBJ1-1	ASSYSSLTGGSEAF
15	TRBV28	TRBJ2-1	ASSPGQGRSSYNEQF
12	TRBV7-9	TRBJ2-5	ASSLSGSSETQY
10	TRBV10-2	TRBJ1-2	ASRAGVYGYT
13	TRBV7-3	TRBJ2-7	ASTSRGRGCYEQY
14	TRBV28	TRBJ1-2	ASREGGQERNYGYT
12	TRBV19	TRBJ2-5	ASSIYQGGETQY
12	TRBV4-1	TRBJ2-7	ASSQVTGGYEQY
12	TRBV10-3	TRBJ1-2	AISESENLYGYT
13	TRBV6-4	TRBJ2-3	ASSDSGRMTDTQY
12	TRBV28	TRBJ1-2	ASSLTGGNYGYT
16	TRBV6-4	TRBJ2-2	ASSPVPGQGANTGELF
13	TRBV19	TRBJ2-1	ASSPTSGAINEQF
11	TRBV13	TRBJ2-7	ASSDRQSYEQY
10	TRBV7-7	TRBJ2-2	ASSPYTGELF
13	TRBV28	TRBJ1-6	ASSLGGDMGSPLH
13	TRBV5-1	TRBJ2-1	ASSPGGLAGNEQF
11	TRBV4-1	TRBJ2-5	ASSQGILETQY
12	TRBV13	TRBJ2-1	ASSLGSRGVEQF
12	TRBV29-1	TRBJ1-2	SVEGGQHNYGYT
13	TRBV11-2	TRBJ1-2	ASSLELPANYGYT
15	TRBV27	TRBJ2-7	ASSLNLGGPRAGEQY
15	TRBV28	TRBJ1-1	ASSSRLRGSRDTEAF
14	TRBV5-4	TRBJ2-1	ASSLLAGISYNEQF
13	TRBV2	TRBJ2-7	ASSVKVYSSYEQY
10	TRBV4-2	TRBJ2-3	AVRRDTDTQY
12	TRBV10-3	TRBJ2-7	AISEASGSYEQY
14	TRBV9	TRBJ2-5	ASSAPGLLNQETQY
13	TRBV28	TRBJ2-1	ASSLSSGMNNEQF
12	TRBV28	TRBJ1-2	ASRQPGQLYGYT
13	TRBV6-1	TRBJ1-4	ASSEGTGAGEKLF
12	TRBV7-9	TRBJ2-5	ASSRPEVEETQY
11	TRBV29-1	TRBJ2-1	SVGQKTYNEQF